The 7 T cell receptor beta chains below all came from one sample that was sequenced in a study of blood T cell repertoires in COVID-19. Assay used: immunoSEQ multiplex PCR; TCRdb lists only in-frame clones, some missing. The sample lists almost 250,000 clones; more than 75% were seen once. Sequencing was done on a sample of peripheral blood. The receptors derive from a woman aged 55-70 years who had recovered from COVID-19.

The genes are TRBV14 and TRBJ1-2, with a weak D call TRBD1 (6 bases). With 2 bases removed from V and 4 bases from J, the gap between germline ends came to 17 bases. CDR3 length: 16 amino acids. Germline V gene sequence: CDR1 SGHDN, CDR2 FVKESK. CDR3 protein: CASSQNRGGPSYGYTF. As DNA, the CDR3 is TGTGCCAGCAGCCAAAATCGGGGGGGCCCTAGCTATGGCTACACCTTC.

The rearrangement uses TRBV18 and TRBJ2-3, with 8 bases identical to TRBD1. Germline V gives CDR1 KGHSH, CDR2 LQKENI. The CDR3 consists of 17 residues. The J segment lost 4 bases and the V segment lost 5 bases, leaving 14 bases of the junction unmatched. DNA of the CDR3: TGTGCCAGCTCAACATACAGGGGGACGAGCAGGCCAGATACGCAGTATTTT. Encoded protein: CASSTYRGTSRPDTQYF.

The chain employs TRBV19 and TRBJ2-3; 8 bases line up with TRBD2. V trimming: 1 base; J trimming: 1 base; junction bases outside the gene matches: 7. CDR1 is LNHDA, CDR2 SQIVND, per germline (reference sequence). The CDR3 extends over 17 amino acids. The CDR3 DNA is TGTGCCAGTAGTATAGCGGGGGGGAGGTTTGGCACAGATACGCAGTATTTT. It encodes CASSIAGGRFGTDTQYF.

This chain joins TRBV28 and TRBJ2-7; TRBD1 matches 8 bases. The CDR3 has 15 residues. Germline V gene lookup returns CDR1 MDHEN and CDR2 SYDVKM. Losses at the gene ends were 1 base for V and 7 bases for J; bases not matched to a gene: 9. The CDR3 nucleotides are TGTGCCAGCAGTTTATTAGGGACAGGACTGTTAGAGCAGTACTTC. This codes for CASSLLGTGLLEQYF.

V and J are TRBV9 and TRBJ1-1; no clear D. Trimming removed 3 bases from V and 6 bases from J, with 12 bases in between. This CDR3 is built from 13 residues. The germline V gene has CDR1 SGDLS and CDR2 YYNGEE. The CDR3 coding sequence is TGTGCCAGCAGCGCTCTAAATTCCGCTGAAGCTTTCTTT. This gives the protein CASSALNSAEAFF.

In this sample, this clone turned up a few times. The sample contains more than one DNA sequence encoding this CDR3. In DNA form, the CDR3 reads TGTGCCAGCAGTGAGGGGGGGTATGGCTACACCTTC. Residues: CASSEGGYGYTF. The V gene is TRBV2, the J gene TRBJ1-2, with a possible D match to TRBD1 (5 bases). Germline loops: CDR1 SNHLY, CDR2 FYNNEI. V shed 3 bases and J shed 5 bases, with 7 bases lying between them. CDR3 length equals 12 residues.

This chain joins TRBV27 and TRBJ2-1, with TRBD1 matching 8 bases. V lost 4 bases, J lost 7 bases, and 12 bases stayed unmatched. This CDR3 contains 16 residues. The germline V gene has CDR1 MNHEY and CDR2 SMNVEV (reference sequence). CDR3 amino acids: CASSSPTGEFGNEQFF. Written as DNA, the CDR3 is TGTGCCAGCAGTTCTCCGACAGGGGAGTTCGGGAATGAGCAGTTCTTC.